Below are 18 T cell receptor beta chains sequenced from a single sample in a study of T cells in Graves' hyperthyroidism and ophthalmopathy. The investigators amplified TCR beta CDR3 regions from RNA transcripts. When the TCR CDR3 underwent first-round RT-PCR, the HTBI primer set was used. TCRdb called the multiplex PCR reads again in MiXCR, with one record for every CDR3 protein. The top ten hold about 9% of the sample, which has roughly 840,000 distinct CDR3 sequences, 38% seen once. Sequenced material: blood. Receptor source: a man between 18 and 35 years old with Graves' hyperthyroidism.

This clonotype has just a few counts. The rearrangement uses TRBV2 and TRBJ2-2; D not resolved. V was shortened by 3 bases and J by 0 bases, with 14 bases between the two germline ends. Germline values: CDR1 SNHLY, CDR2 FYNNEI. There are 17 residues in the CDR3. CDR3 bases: TGTGCCAGCAGTGATAATTGGCTTCACTCGAACACCGGGGAGCTGTTTTTT. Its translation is CASSDNWLHSNTGELFF.

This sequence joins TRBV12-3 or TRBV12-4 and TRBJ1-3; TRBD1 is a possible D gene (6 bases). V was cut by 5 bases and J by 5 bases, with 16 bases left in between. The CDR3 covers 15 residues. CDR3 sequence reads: CASSPFPGDRNTIYF. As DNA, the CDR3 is TGTGCCAGCAGTCCCTTCCCAGGGGATCGAAACACCATATATTTT.

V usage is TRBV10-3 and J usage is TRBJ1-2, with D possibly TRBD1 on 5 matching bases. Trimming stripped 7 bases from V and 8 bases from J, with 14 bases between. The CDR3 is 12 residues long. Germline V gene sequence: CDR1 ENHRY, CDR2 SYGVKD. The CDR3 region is CAIKDEGTGYTF. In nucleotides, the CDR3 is TGTGCCATCAAGGACGAGGGGACCGGCTACACCTTC.

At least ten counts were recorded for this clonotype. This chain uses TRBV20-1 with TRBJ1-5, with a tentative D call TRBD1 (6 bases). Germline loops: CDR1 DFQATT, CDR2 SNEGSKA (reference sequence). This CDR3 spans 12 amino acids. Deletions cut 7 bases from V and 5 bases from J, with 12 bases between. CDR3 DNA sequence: TGCAGTGTACCGGGGGCGGATCAGCCCCAGCATTTT. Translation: CSVPGADQPQHF.

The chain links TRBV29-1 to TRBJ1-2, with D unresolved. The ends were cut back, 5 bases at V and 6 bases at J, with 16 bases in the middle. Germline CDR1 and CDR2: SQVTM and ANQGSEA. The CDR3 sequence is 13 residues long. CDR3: CSVRETTGHGYTF. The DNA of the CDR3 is TGCAGCGTTCGGGAGACGACGGGCCATGGCTACACCTTC.

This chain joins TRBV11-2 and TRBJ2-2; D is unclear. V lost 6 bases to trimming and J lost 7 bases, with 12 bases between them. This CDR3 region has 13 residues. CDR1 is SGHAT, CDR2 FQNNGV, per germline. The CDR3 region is CASRPTELGELFF. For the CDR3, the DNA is TGTGCCAGCAGACCTACGGAGCTCGGGGAGCTGTTTTTT.

CDR3 protein: CSVREEPYNEQFF. The CDR3 DNA sequence: TGCAGCGTACGGGAGGAACCCTACAATGAGCAGTTCTTC. The J gene is TRBJ2-7, the V gene TRBV29-1; 7 positions agree with TRBD2. The DNA end favors TRBJ2-1, so the J call may be wrong. The germline gives CDR1 SQVTM, CDR2 ANQGSEA. This CDR3 region has 13 residues.

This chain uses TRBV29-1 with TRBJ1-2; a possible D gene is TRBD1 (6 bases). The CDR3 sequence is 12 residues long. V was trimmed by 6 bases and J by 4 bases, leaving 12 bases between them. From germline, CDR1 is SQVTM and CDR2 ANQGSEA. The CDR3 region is CSVAATGYGYTF. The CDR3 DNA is TGCAGCGTGGCCGCGACAGGCTATGGCTACACCTTC.

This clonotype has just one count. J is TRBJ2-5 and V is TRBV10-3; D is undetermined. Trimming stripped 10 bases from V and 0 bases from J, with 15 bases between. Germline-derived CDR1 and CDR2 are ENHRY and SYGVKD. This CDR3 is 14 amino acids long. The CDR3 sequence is CASSLHGDQETQYF. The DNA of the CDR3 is TGTGCCAGCAGCCTACATGGTGACCAAGAGACCCAGTACTTC.

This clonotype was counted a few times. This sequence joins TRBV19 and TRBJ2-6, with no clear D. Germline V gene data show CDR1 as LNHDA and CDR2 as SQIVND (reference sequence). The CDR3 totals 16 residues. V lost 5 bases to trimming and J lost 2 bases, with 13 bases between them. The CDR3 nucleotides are TGTGCCAGTAGTTACATAGGGCCACCTGGGGCCAACGTCCTGACTTTC. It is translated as CASSYIGPPGANVLTF.

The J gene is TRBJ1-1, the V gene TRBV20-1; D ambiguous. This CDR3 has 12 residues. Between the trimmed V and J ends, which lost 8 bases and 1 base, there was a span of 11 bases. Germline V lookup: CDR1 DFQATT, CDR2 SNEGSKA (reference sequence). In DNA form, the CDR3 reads TGCAGTTTAACCCTGCCGAACACTGAAGCTTTCTTT. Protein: CSLTLPNTEAFF.

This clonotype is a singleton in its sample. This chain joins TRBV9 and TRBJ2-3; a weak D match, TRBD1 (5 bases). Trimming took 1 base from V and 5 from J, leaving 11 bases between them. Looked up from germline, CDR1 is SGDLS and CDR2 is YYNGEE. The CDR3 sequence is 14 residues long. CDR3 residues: CASSVFGAEDTQYF. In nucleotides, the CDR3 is TGTGCCAGCAGCGTATTTGGGGCAGAAGATACGCAGTATTTT.

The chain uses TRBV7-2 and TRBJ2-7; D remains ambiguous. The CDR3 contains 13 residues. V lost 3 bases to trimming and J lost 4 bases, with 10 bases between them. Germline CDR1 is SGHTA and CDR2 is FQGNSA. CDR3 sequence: CASSFRVDYEQYF. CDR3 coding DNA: TGTGCCAGCAGCTTCCGGGTGGATTACGAGCAGTACTTC.

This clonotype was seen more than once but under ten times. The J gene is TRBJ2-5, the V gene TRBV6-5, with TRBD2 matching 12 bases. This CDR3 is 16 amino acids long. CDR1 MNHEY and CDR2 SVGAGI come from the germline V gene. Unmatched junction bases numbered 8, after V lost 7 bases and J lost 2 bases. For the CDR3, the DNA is TGTGCCAGCACGGCTAGCGGGGGGGATAAACAAGAGACCCAGTACTTC. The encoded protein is CASTASGGDKQETQYF.

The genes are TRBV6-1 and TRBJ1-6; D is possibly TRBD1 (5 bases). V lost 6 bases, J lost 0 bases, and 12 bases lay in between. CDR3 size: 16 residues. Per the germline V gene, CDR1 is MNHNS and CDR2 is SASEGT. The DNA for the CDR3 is TGTGCCAGCAGAGAAAGACAGATCTCCTATAATTCACCCCTCCACTTT. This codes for CASRERQISYNSPLHF.

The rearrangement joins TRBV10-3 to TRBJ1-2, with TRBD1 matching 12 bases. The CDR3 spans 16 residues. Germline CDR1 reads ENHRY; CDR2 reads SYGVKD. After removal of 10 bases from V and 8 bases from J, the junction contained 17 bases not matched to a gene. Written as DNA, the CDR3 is TGTGCCAGCAGCCTCCCCGCCGGGACAGGGGGCTGGGGCTACACCTTC. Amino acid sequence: CASSLPAGTGGWGYTF.

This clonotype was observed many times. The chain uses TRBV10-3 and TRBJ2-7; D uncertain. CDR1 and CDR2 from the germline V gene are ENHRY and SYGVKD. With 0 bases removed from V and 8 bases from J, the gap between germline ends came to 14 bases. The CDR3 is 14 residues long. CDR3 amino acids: CAISESSSETKQYF. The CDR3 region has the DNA TGTGCCATCAGTGAGTCGTCTTCGGAGACGAAGCAGTACTTC.

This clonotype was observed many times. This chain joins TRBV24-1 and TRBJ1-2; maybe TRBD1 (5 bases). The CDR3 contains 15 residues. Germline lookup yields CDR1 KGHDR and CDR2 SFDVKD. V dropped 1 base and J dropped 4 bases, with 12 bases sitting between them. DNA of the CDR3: TGTGCCACCAGTGATTTTGAAAGGGGACTCTATGGCTACACCTTC. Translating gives CATSDFERGLYGYTF.